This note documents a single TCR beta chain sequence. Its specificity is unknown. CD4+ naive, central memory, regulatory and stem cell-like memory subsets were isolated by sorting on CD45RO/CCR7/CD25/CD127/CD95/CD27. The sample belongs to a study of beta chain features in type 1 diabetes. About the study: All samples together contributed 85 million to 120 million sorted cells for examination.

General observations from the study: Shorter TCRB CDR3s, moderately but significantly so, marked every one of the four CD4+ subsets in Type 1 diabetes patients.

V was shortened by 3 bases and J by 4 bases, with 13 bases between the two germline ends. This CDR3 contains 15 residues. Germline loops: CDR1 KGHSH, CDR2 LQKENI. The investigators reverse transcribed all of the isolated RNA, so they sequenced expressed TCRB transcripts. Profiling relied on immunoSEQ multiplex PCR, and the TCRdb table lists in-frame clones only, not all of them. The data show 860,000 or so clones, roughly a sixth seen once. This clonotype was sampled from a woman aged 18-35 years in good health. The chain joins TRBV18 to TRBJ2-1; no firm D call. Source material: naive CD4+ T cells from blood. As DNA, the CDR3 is TGTGCCAGCTCACCCTTTCCCAGCGTATACAATGAGCAGTTCTTC. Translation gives CASSPFPSVYNEQFF.